This T cell receptor (beta chain) stems from a study of blood T cell repertoires in COVID-19. Turning to the study itself: Samples of COVID-19 (acute and convalescent) were obtained from the United States, Italy and Spain.

Germline V gene lookup returns CDR1 ENHRY and CDR2 SYGVKD. This CDR3 contains 15 residues. V gave up 10 bases and J gave up 4 bases; unmatched junction bases: 11. Method: immunoSEQ multiplex PCR; TCRdb's copy keeps in-frame clones and lacks some. The table lists about 230,000 clones, over 70% of them singletons. Sequences were obtained from PBMCs or T cells enriched from blood (not recorded which). V and J are TRBV10-3 and TRBJ2-7, with 12 bases that match TRBD2. This sequence was found in a woman aged 25 to 45 who had been exposed to COVID-19. The CDR3 spells CATSPGLAGRYEQYF. For the CDR3, the DNA is TGTGCCACCTCACCGGGACTAGCGGGCAGATACGAGCAGTACTTC.